Below are 21 T cell receptor beta chains sequenced from a single sample in a study of Graves' ophthalmopathy and Graves' hyperthyroidism (dated by TCRdb to 2017 to 2018). Sequencing took place on an Illumina HiSeq 2000. For repertoire sequencing, the TCR beta CDR3 regions were amplified from RNA transcripts. The first round was an RT-PCR using HTBI primers with the Qiagen OneStep RT-PCR kit, and this first round was followed by a second-round multiplex PCR, then size selection and purification. Starting from the raw public reads, TCRdb applied fastp trimming at Q25, assembled clones with MiXCR and retained in-frame beta chains. A single entry per CDR3 protein holds the most common genes and DNA from its merged rows. For this sample the table gives approximately 700,000 distinct CDR3 sequences, of which approximately 40% were detected only once. The ten largest clones capture approximately 43% of the sample.

Sequencing was carried out using peripheral blood. The receptors here all came from an adult man with Graves' ophthalmopathy.

The genes are TRBV20-1 and TRBJ1-4, with TRBD1 as a possible D gene (5 bases). This CDR3 comprises 14 residues. The germline V gene has CDR1 DFQATT and CDR2 SNEGSKA (reference sequence). Trimming shortened V by 3 bases and J by 8 bases, and 16 bases separated the two germline ends. The CDR3 spells CSASGTSNQEKLFF. CDR3 bases: TGCAGTGCTAGCGGGACGTCCAACCAAGAAAAACTGTTTTTT.

As regards this clonotype: A read error is possible here, since a much larger clone lies one base away. This chain joins TRBV7-9 and TRBJ1-1, with D hard to call. Germline CDR1 and CDR2: SEHNR and FQNEAQ (reference sequence). The CDR3 contains 13 residues. This CDR3 is CAGSWTGDGEAFF. In DNA form, the CDR3 reads TGTGCCGGCAGCTGGACTGGCGACGGTGAAGCTTTCTTT.

This chain uses TRBV10-3 with TRBJ1-2; 8 bases are a match to TRBD1. Germline V CDR1 and CDR2: ENHRY, SYGVKD. V lost 0 bases and J lost 6; bases outside the gene matches: 0. This CDR3 has 13 residues. The CDR3 spells CAISESTGDGYTF. CDR3 nucleotide sequence: TGTGCCATCAGTGAGTCGACAGGGGATGGCTACACCTTC.

Only a few counts were recorded for this clonotype. The chain employs TRBV29-1 and TRBJ2-3; 10 bases match TRBD1. Germline V CDR1 and CDR2: SQVTM, ANQGSEA. J lost 6 bases, V lost 4 bases, and 7 bases had no gene match. The CDR3 has 14 amino acids. The CDR3 is CSVVRDRGQDTQYF. The CDR3 coding sequence is TGCAGCGTTGTACGAGACAGGGGGCAGGATACGCAGTATTTT.

The sample holds many counts of this clonotype. The chain joins TRBV10-3 to TRBJ2-7, with no clear D. The CDR3 sequence is 12 residues long. Trimming pared 6 bases from V and 5 bases from J, leaving 11 bases between. Per the germline V gene, CDR1 is ENHRY and CDR2 is SYGVKD. CDR3 region: CAISLEGNEQYF. CDR3 nucleotides: TGTGCCATCAGCTTGGAAGGAAACGAGCAGTACTTC.

This clonotype showed up just a few times. The V gene is TRBV5-5, the J gene TRBJ2-5; D perhaps matches TRBD2 (6 bases). Per the germline V gene, CDR1 is SGHKS and CDR2 is YYEKEE (reference sequence). This CDR3 has 14 amino acids. V was clipped by 0 bases and J by 7 bases, with 13 bases between them. The CDR3 sequence: CASSLAAGRGTQYF. The CDR3 DNA is TGTGCCAGCAGCTTGGCGGCGGGGAGAGGGACCCAGTACTTC.

The chain is built from TRBV15 and TRBJ1-6; TRBD1 agrees at 8 bases. Germline V gives CDR1 LNHNV, CDR2 YYDKDF (reference sequence). The CDR3 runs 17 residues. The V gene end was trimmed by 0 bases and the J gene end by 10 bases; junction bases not matched to a gene: 11. CDR3 sequence reads: CATSRDRAPDRDSPLHF. CDR3 in DNA: TGTGCCACCAGCAGAGATCGGGCACCGGACAGGGACTCACCCCTCCACTTT.

Many counts were recorded for this clonotype. The chain's CDR3 is CASSLDLNQPQHF. CDR3 bases: TGCGCCAGCAGCTTGGATCTCAACCAGCCCCAGCATTTT. The chain employs TRBV5-1 and TRBJ1-5; D unclear. The CDR3 has 13 amino acids. V was pared by 0 bases and J by 7 bases, with 8 bases between. From germline, CDR1 is SGHRS and CDR2 YFSETQ.

There are many counts of this clonotype. The chain combines TRBV2 with TRBJ1-2; unclear D gene. V lost 6 bases and J lost 4, with 18 bases in between. The CDR3 is 15 amino acids. CDR1 and CDR2 from the germline V gene are SNHLY and FYNNEI. The CDR3 DNA follows: TGTGCCAGCAGGAGGGCGGGAATTATTTTCTATGGCTACACCTTC. Amino acids: CASRRAGIIFYGYTF.

The chain employs TRBV2 and TRBJ2-7; tentatively, D is TRBD2 (5 bases). The CDR3 spans 15 residues. Per germline, CDR1 SNHLY and CDR2 FYNNEI. V was cut by 5 bases and J by 2 bases, with 16 bases left in between. The CDR3: CASSLGRTDTYEQYF. The CDR3 nucleotides read TGTGCCAGCAGTTTGGGCAGGACTGATACCTACGAGCAGTACTTC.

The chain employs TRBV28 and TRBJ1-5, with no clear D. CDR1 is MDHEN and CDR2 is SYDVKM in the germline V gene. This CDR3 comprises 13 residues. Trimming stripped 5 bases from V and 9 bases from J, with 14 bases between. The CDR3 DNA reads TGTGCCAGCAGTGAGACCTCGGCGCGGCCCCAGCATTTT. Its translation: CASSETSARPQHF.

CDR3 bases: TGCAGTGCTAGAGACGAGGGGGCGCAGAACACTGAAGCTTTCTTT. Translating gives CSARDEGAQNTEAFF. The chain combines TRBV20-1 with TRBJ1-1, with 7 nucleotides matching TRBD1. Germline V gene sequence: CDR1 DFQATT, CDR2 SNEGSKA (reference sequence). The CDR3 sequence is 15 residues long. J was trimmed by 1 base and V by 0 bases; bases with no gene match: 5.

This clonotype has a count of ten or more. The V gene is TRBV29-1, the J gene TRBJ1-2, with D maybe TRBD1 (6 bases). Germline V gives CDR1 SQVTM, CDR2 ANQGSEA. Between the trimmed V and J ends, which lost 0 bases and 7 bases, there was a span of 12 bases. This CDR3 region has 13 residues. The CDR3 region is CSVEDRSGAGYTF. CDR3 bases: TGCAGCGTTGAAGATCGATCAGGGGCTGGCTACACCTTC.

The chain uses TRBV6-5 and TRBJ1-5; TRBD1 matches at 12 bases. Trimming cost V 8 bases and J 8 bases; bases outside gene matches: 10. From germline, CDR1 is MNHEY and CDR2 SVGAGI. The CDR3 loop spans 15 amino acids. CDR3 loop: CASSGQGASGEPQHF. The DNA of the CDR3 is TGTGCCAGCTCGGGACAGGGGGCGAGCGGGGAGCCCCAGCATTTT.

This chain links TRBV9 with TRBJ2-2; 9 positions agree with TRBD2. Germline loops: CDR1 SGDLS, CDR2 YYNGEE. This CDR3 is 15 amino acids long. V gave up 4 bases and J gave up 6 bases; unmatched junction bases: 7. CDR3 in DNA: TGTGCCAGCAGCCGGGTAGCGGGAGATCCCGGGGAGCTGTTTTTT. Amino acid sequence: CASSRVAGDPGELFF.

This clonotype occurred a few times. V is TRBV20-1 and J is TRBJ2-7, with D tentatively TRBD2 (5 bases). The V gene's germline CDR1 is DFQATT and CDR2 SNEGSKA (reference sequence). V was cut by 1 base and J by 2 bases, with 9 bases left in between. There are 13 residues in the CDR3. DNA for the CDR3: TGCAGTGCTAGAGGAAGCGGAACCTACGAGCAGTACTTC. This encodes CSARGSGTYEQYF.

Here the CDR3 reads CSVEDLRDSMNTEAFF. CDR3 nucleotide sequence: TGCAGCGTTGAAGATCTCAGGGACTCTATGAACACTGAAGCTTTCTTT. The chain joins TRBV29-1 to TRBJ1-1; D is possibly TRBD1 (5 bases). V was cut by 0 bases and J by 0 bases, with 14 bases left in between. Germline lookup yields CDR1 SQVTM and CDR2 ANQGSEA. The CDR3 consists of 16 residues.

This rearrangement joins TRBV25-1 to TRBJ1-4, with D tentatively TRBD1 (6 bases). V was pared by 6 bases and J by 8 bases, with 22 bases between. This CDR3 is 16 amino acids long. CDR1 and CDR2 (germline): MGHDK, SYGVNS. This CDR3 is CASSRGWVRGGEKLFF. In nucleotides, the CDR3 is TGTGCCAGCAGCCGCGGTTGGGTCAGGGGTGGCGAAAAACTGTTTTTT.

This clonotype was detected a few times. V is TRBV2 and J is TRBJ2-5; 8 positions match TRBD1. The germline CDR1 and CDR2 sequences are SNHLY and FYNNEI. V was pared by 6 bases and J by 5 bases, with 8 bases of the junction left unmatched. This CDR3 comprises 14 residues. CDR3 amino acids: CASRFDRGLETQYF. As DNA, the CDR3 is TGTGCCAGCAGGTTCGACAGGGGTCTGGAGACCCAGTACTTC.

This clonotype was found many times. This chain uses TRBV10-3 with TRBJ1-2; D may be TRBD1 (5 bases). The germline V and J ends were trimmed by 0 bases and 3 bases, with 14 bases remaining between them. Germline CDR1 and CDR2: ENHRY and SYGVKD. The CDR3 has 16 residues. The CDR3, as DNA: TGTGCCATCAGTGAGTCTAGACAGATTGTATACTATGGCTACACCTTC. This gives the protein CAISESRQIVYYGYTF.

The V and J genes are TRBV20-1 and TRBJ1-1; a weak D match, TRBD1 (5 bases). The CDR3 is 12 amino acids. The germline V gene encodes CDR1 DFQATT and CDR2 SNEGSKA (reference sequence). Trimming took 6 bases from V and 5 from J, leaving 13 bases between them. The CDR3 nucleotides are TGCAGTGCCAGGAGGGGTAGGACTGAAGCTTTCTTT. Translation: CSARRGRTEAFF.